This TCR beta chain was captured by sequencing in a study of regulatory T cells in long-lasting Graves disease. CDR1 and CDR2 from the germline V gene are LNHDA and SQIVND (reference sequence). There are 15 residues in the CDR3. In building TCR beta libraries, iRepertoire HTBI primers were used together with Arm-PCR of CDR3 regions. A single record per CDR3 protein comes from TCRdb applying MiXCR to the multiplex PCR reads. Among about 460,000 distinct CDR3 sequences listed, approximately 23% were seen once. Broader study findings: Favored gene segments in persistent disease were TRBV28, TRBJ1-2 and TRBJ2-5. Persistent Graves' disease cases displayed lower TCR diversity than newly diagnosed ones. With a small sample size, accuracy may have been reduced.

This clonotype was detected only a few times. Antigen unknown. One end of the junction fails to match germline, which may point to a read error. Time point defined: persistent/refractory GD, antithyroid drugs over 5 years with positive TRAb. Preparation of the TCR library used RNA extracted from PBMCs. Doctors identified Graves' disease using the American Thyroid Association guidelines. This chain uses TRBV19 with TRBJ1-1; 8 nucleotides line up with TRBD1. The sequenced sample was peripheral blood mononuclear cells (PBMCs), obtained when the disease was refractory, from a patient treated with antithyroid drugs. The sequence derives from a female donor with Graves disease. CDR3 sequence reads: CASSIAGGSGTEAFF. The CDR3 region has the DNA TGTGCCAGTAGCATAGCAGGGGGCTCGGGCACTGAAGCTTTCTTT.